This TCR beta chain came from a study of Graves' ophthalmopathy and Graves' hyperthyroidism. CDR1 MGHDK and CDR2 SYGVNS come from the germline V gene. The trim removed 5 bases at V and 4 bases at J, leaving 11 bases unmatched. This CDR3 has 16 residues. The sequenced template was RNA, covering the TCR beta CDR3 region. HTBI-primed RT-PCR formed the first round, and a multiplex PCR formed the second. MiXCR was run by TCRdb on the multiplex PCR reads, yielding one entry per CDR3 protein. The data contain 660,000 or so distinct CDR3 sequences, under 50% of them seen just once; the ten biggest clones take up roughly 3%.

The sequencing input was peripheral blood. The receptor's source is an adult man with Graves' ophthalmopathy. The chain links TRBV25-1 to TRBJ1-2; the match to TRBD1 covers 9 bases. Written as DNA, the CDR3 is TGTGCCAGCAGTTACATCCGGACAGGGGACGGCTATGGCTACACCTTC. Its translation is CASSYIRTGDGYGYTF.